The clone carrying this T cell receptor (beta chain) turned up a few times. The antigen is unknown. RNA served as the template for amplifying TCR beta CDR3 regions. After a first-round RT-PCR with HTBI primers, a second-round multiplex PCR was run. TCRdb passed the multiplex PCR reads through MiXCR, listing each CDR3 protein once. The sample lists 740,000 or so distinct CDR3 sequences, roughly two fifths occurring once. Diagnoses were established from clinical symptoms, serum thyroxine, TRAb, thyroid ultrasound and orbital computed tomography. CDR1 and CDR2 from the germline V gene are KGHDR and SFDVKD. This CDR3 contains 16 residues. The data derive from a study of Graves' ophthalmopathy and Graves' hyperthyroidism. General study points: Ophthalmopathy progression was predicted by the model at around 70% sensitivity and approximately 72% specificity.

The chain links TRBV24-1 to TRBJ1-5; 9 bases match TRBD1. The DNA end lines up better with TRBJ2-3; the J call may be wrong. Specimen: peripheral blood. This clonotype originated in an adult man with Graves' ophthalmopathy. As DNA, the CDR3 is TGTGCCACCAGTGACCCAGGACAGGGGTACACAGATACGCAGTATTTT. As protein: CATSDPGQGYTDTQYF.